The 32 T cell receptor beta chains given below trace back to one sample, sequenced in a study of T cells in Graves' hyperthyroidism and ophthalmopathy (dated by TCRdb to the late 2010s). The method was multiplex PCR. The reads were generated on an Illumina HiSeq 2000. TCR beta CDR3 regions were amplified from RNA transcripts. A first-round RT-PCR of the TCR CDR3 used the HTBI primer set with the Qiagen OneStep RT-PCR kit. TCRdb applied fastp at Q25 and MiXCR to the public reads, then kept only in-frame beta chains. For every CDR3 protein sequence, its rows merge into one entry that carries the most common genes and DNA. This sample is represented by around 440,000 distinct CDR3 sequences; more than 15% of them were singletons. The ten largest clones take up 7.7% of the sample. The material sequenced was blood. The source of these receptors is a woman aged 18 to 35 with Graves' hyperthyroidism.

This clonotype was seen ten or more times. This chain links TRBV6-1 with TRBJ2-2; D is undetermined. Germline V gene lookup returns CDR1 MNHNS and CDR2 SASEGT. V dropped 8 bases and J dropped 8 bases, with 9 bases sitting between them. The length of the CDR3 is 11 residues. DNA of the CDR3: TGTGCCAGCCATAAGAAGGGGGAGCTGTTTTTT. Protein sequence: CASHKKGELFF.

This clonotype showed up many times. The gene calls are TRBV5-1 and TRBJ2-7, with TRBD1 matching 9 bases. The V and J ends lost 4 bases and 0 bases, in that order; junction bases with no gene match: 5. CDR1 is SGHRS, CDR2 YFSETQ, per germline. The CDR3 has 15 amino acids. CDR3 in amino acids: CASSPRTGDSYEQYF. CDR3 DNA sequence: TGCGCCAGCAGCCCCCGGACAGGGGACTCCTACGAGCAGTACTTC.

This clonotype was seen ten or more times. The gene calls are TRBV6-5 and TRBJ2-7, with a weak D call TRBD2 (5 bases). Germline CDR1 and CDR2: MNHEY and SVGAGI. CDR3 size: 14 residues. The V end lost 2 bases, the J end lost 5 bases, and 13 bases lay between the germline ends. In nucleotides, the CDR3 is TGTGCCAGCAGTTACGAGGGAATCTTCCACGAGCAGTACTTC. This gives the protein CASSYEGIFHEQYF.

This clonotype was seen many times. The chain employs TRBV7-9 and TRBJ1-2; 7 bases fit TRBD1. The trim removed 2 bases at V and 0 bases at J, leaving 6 bases unmatched. This CDR3 spans 16 amino acids. Germline CDR1 reads SEHNR; CDR2 reads FQNEAQ (reference sequence). The CDR3: CASSLRDSDTNYGYTF. In nucleotides, the CDR3 is TGTGCCAGCAGCTTACGGGACAGCGACACTAACTATGGCTACACCTTC.

V and J are TRBV11-1 and TRBJ2-1; D possibly uses TRBD1 or TRBD2 (5 bases each). Between the trimmed V and J ends, which lost 5 bases and 8 bases, there was a span of 13 bases. The V gene's germline CDR1 is SGHAT and CDR2 FQDESV (reference sequence). This CDR3 spans 13 amino acids. CDR3 amino acids: CASSLGTIDEQFF. CDR3 coding DNA: TGTGCCAGCAGCCTGGGGACGATAGATGAGCAGTTCTTC.

This clonotype was seen only a few times. The chain employs TRBV19 and TRBJ2-1; the match to TRBD2 covers 11 bases. From germline, CDR1 is LNHDA and CDR2 SQIVND (reference sequence). V was clipped by 10 bases and J by 4 bases; unmatched bases: 15. The CDR3 is made up of 17 amino acids. CDR3: CATAQGALAGGYNEQFF. CDR3 DNA: TGTGCCACCGCACAGGGGGCCTTAGCGGGAGGGTACAATGAGCAGTTCTTC.

This clonotype was recorded a few times. V usage is TRBV4-1 and J usage is TRBJ2-1; 10 positions agree with TRBD2. With V trimmed by 6 bases and J by 9 bases, 8 bases remained unmatched. The CDR3 totals 14 residues. CDR1 MGHRA and CDR2 YSYEKL come from the germline V gene. CDR3 nucleotide sequence: TGCGCCAGCAGGCGAGCGGGAGGGCCACGTGAGCAGTTCTTC. This codes for CASRRAGGPREQFF.

This clonotype has at least ten counts. This chain links TRBV20-1 with TRBJ2-7; D is unresolved. The CDR3 contains 15 residues. CDR1 and CDR2 from the germline V gene are DFQATT and SNEGSKA (reference sequence). Trimming removed 3 bases from V and 0 bases from J, with 15 bases in between. The CDR3 region is CSARDSQQSSYEQYF. CDR3 coding DNA: TGCAGTGCTAGGGATTCGCAACAGAGCTCCTACGAGCAGTACTTC.

Many counts were recorded for this clonotype. The chain joins TRBV18 to TRBJ2-1; 14 nucleotides agree with TRBD2. V dropped 0 bases and J dropped 7; count of bases not matched to a gene: 2. Germline V CDR1 and CDR2: KGHSH, LQKENI. CDR3 length: 16 residues. In nucleotides, the CDR3 is TGTGCCAGCTCACCACCGGGACTAGCGGGAGCGAATGAGCAGTTCTTC. Its protein product is CASSPPGLAGANEQFF.

About this clonotype itself: It is likely a read error, because the conserved phenylalanine at the end of the CDR3 is missing. The CDR3 nucleotides read TGTGCCAGCAGTTACCGGGGGTCCTATAATTCACCCCTCCACTCT. Translating gives CASSYRGSYNSPLHS. The chain uses TRBV6-5 and TRBJ1-6, with D possibly TRBD1 on 5 matching bases. Per germline, CDR1 MNHEY and CDR2 SVGAGI. CDR3 length: 15 amino acids. V was shortened by 2 bases and J by 1 base, with 6 bases between the two germline ends.

This clonotype has only a few counts. The rearrangement joins TRBV6-1 to TRBJ2-3; D assignment may be TRBD1 or TRBD2 (5 bases each). The CDR3 contains 15 residues. With 5 bases removed from V and 1 base from J, the gap between germline ends came to 13 bases. Germline loops: CDR1 MNHNS, CDR2 SASEGT. In DNA form, the CDR3 reads TGTGCCAGCAGTCGGGGCAGGGAAGGCACAGATACGCAGTATTTT. Translating it yields CASSRGREGTDTQYF.

The sample holds many counts of this clonotype. This chain links TRBV5-1 with TRBJ1-6; D is unclear. V was trimmed by 0 bases and J by 10 bases, leaving 11 bases between them. Germline V lookup: CDR1 SGHRS, CDR2 YFSETQ. The CDR3 sequence is 14 residues long. The CDR3 is CASSLEGRGSPLHF. The CDR3 DNA sequence: TGCGCCAGCAGCTTGGAAGGAAGAGGGTCACCCCTCCACTTT.

This clonotype was detected ten times or more. The gene calls are TRBV12-3 or TRBV12-4 and TRBJ1-2; no definite D call. CDR3 length: 14 residues. V dropped 4 bases and J dropped 4 bases, with 13 bases sitting between them. The DNA for the CDR3 is TGTGCCAGCAGTTCGAAGCGTCTCAGCTATGGCTACACCTTC. The encoded protein is CASSSKRLSYGYTF.

This clonotype has ten or more counts. CDR3 residues: CAWSVLAEYEQYF. CDR3 DNA sequence: TGTGCCTGGAGTGTACTAGCTGAATACGAGCAGTACTTC. This rearrangement joins TRBV30 to TRBJ2-7; the D gene is possibly TRBD2 (6 bases). Germline loops: CDR1 GTSNPN, CDR2 SVGIG (reference sequence). This CDR3 is built from 13 residues. Trimming stripped 0 bases from V and 4 bases from J, with 10 bases between.

Many counts were recorded for this clonotype. The gene calls are TRBV18 and TRBJ2-5; TRBD2 might be the D (7 bases). Germline assignment: CDR1 KGHSH and CDR2 LQKENI. This CDR3 spans 15 amino acids. Trimming cost V 4 bases and J 0 bases, with 12 bases left between them. The CDR3, as DNA: TGTGCCAGCTCACGAGGGGGGGAGTACCAAGAGACCCAGTACTTC. Amino acid sequence: CASSRGGEYQETQYF. Combining the CDR3 with reference TRBV18 and TRBJ2-5 gives the whole variable domain NAGVMQNPRHLVRRRGQEARLRCSPMKGHSHVYWYRQLPEEGLKFMVYLQKENIIDESGMPKERFSAEFPKEGPSILRIQQVVRGDSAAYFCASSRGGEYQETQYFGPGTRLLVL.

The chain has TRBV30 and TRBJ2-2, with D perhaps matching TRBD1 or TRBD2 (6 bases each). Germline loops: CDR1 GTSNPN, CDR2 SVGIG (reference sequence). This CDR3 is built from 13 residues. CDR3 region: CAAGHLNTGELFF. In nucleotides, the CDR3 is TGTGCGGCGGGACACCTGAACACCGGGGAGCTGTTTTTT. Full variable domain (rest looked up from reference TRBV30 and TRBJ2-2): SQTIHQWPATLVQPVGSPLSLECTVEGTSNPNLYWYRQAAGRGLQLLFYSVGIGQISSEVPQNLSASRPQDRQFILSSKKLLLSDSGFYLCAAGHLNTGELFFGEGSRLTVL.

This clonotype occurred many times. The chain combines TRBV11-3 with TRBJ1-4, with 7 bases lining up with TRBD1. V shed 0 bases and J 7 bases; nucleotides not matched to a gene: 11. This CDR3 spans 17 amino acids. The germline V gene encodes CDR1 SGHNT and CDR2 YENEEA. As DNA, the CDR3 is TGTGCCAGCAGCTTAGAAGGGACAGCCTCCCTATGTGAAAAACTGTTTTTT. Residues: CASSLEGTASLCEKLFF.

This clonotype was seen repeatedly, ten times or more. The rearrangement uses TRBV12-3 or TRBV12-4 and TRBJ2-3; D ambiguous. Between the trimmed V and J ends, which lost 7 bases and 2 bases, there was a span of 4 bases. The length of the CDR3 is 11 residues. The chain's CDR3 is CASTATDTQYF. The CDR3 DNA sequence: TGTGCCAGCACCGCCACAGATACGCAGTATTTT.

This clonotype was recorded many times. The chain has TRBV6-1 and TRBJ1-2; 9 bases line up with TRBD1. Germline CDR1 MNHNS, CDR2 SASEGT. This CDR3 comprises 15 residues. V dropped 5 bases and J dropped 10; count of bases not matched to a gene: 14. Here the CDR3 reads CASSFLHPRTGDYTF. The CDR3 DNA reads TGTGCCAGCAGTTTCCTGCACCCCCGGACAGGGGACTACACCTTC.

This clonotype was seen many times. This chain's CDR3 is CASSYTPGVGTDTQYF. In DNA, the CDR3 is TGTGCCAGCAGTTACACCCCGGGGGTGGGGACAGATACGCAGTATTTT. The chain employs TRBV6-2 or TRBV6-3 and TRBJ2-3; weak D call: TRBD2 (6 bases). Germline V gene sequence: CDR1 MNHEY, CDR2 SVGEGT. This CDR3 is built from 16 residues. Trimming removed 2 bases at V and 3 bases at J, with 15 bases between.

This clonotype has ten or more counts. The CDR3 spells CASSPDGTSYNEQFF. In DNA form, the CDR3 reads TGTGCCAGCAGCCCCGACGGGACCTCCTACAATGAGCAGTTCTTC. The chain has TRBV28 and TRBJ2-1, with D perhaps being TRBD1 or TRBD2 (5 bases each). V gave up 6 bases and J gave up 0 bases, with 12 bases separating them. There are 15 residues in the CDR3. CDR1 is MDHEN, CDR2 SYDVKM, per germline.

The chain employs TRBV7-9 and TRBJ1-2; 9 positions agree with TRBD1. This CDR3 contains 17 residues. The V gene's germline CDR1 is SEHNR and CDR2 FQNEAQ (reference sequence). Trimming at V came to 3 bases and at J to 8 bases, leaving 16 bases not matched to a gene. The CDR3 spells CASSFGIRGTGRNGYTF. Written as DNA, the CDR3 is TGTGCCAGCAGCTTTGGGATAAGGGGGACAGGGCGGAACGGCTACACCTTC.

This clonotype was counted ten times or more. The rearrangement links TRBV10-3 to TRBJ2-1; 14 bases line up with TRBD2. V shed 6 bases and J 4 bases; nucleotides not matched to a gene: 11. Germline V gene data show CDR1 as ENHRY and CDR2 as SYGVKD. The CDR3 is made up of 18 amino acids. CDR3 amino acids: CAISSTSGGANLYNEQFF. CDR3 coding DNA: TGTGCCATCAGCTCGACTAGCGGGGGGGCGAATCTGTACAATGAGCAGTTCTTC.

Notes on this clonotype: A much larger clone differs by one base, so this may be a read error. The V and J genes are TRBV20-1 and TRBJ2-5; 9 bases match TRBD2. The germline CDR1 and CDR2 sequences are DFQATT and SNEGSKA (reference sequence). Losses at the gene ends were 5 bases for V and 2 bases for J; bases not matched to a gene: 3. The CDR3 has 13 residues. CDR3: CSALSGGQETQYF. In nucleotides, the CDR3 is TGCAGTGCTCTTAGCGGGGGTCAAGAGACCCAGTACTTC.

The J gene is TRBJ1-2, the V gene TRBV2; TRBD1 might be the D (5 bases). There are 12 residues in the CDR3. CDR1 SNHLY and CDR2 FYNNEI come from the germline V gene. V was clipped by 6 bases and J by 5 bases, with 10 bases between them. The CDR3 sequence: CASRGTEYGYTF. CDR3 bases: TGTGCCAGCAGGGGGACGGAGTATGGCTACACCTTC.

The table lists this clonotype with a few counts. The V gene is TRBV20-1, the J gene TRBJ2-5, with D perhaps TRBD2 (7 bases). The CDR3 length is 18 residues. Germline V gene sequence: CDR1 DFQATT, CDR2 SNEGSKA (reference sequence). V gave up 3 bases and J gave up 4 bases, with 27 bases separating them. The DNA of the CDR3 is TGCAGTGCTAGTCGGGTGGTCCGCCCCGGGGGGCGCCGAGAGACCCAGTACTTC. Residues: CSASRVVRPGGRRETQYF.

This clonotype showed up many times. The chain employs TRBV30 and TRBJ2-1; D gene ambiguous. CDR1 is GTSNPN and CDR2 is SVGIG in the germline V gene (reference sequence). This CDR3 is 16 amino acids long. V was trimmed by 0 bases and J by 4 bases, leaving 16 bases between them. The DNA of the CDR3 is TGTGCCTGGAGTGTAGTAGTCCGGTCGAGGTACAATGAGCAGTTCTTC. It translates to CAWSVVVRSRYNEQFF.

For this clonotype: With a much larger clone just one base away, this may be a read error. The J gene is TRBJ2-7, the V gene TRBV4-2; perhaps TRBD1 as D (6 bases). There are 15 residues in the CDR3. Germline CDR1 reads LGHNA; CDR2 reads YNFKEQ. Here the CDR3 DNA reads TGTACCAGCAGCCCCGAGACAGGCTACTCCTACGAGCAGTACTTC. It translates to CTSSPETGYSYEQYF.

The chain recombines TRBV27 with TRBJ1-4; D not certain. V lost 1 base to trimming and J lost 4 bases, with 7 bases between them. The germline CDR1 and CDR2 sequences are MNHEY and SMNVEV (reference sequence). The CDR3 sequence is 14 residues long. The CDR3 nucleotides are TGTGCCAGCAGTTTATGGGCGGGTAATGAAAAACTGTTTTTT. Its translation: CASSLWAGNEKLFF.

This clonotype came up many times. V gene TRBV29-1 combines with J gene TRBJ2-1, with D uncertain. The CDR3 contains 17 residues. V lost 0 bases and J 0 bases, leaving 15 bases between the germline ends. Per the germline V gene, CDR1 is SQVTM and CDR2 is ANQGSEA. CDR3 DNA sequence: TGCAGCGTTGAAGACTGGGATAGCAAGAGCTCCTACAATGAGCAGTTCTTC. Translation gives CSVEDWDSKSSYNEQFF.

This clonotype was counted ten times or more. The chain is built from TRBV18 and TRBJ2-5, with TRBD1 identical over 8 bases. Germline CDR1 is KGHSH and CDR2 is LQKENI. The CDR3 sequence is 16 residues long. After removal of 3 bases from V and 4 bases from J, the junction contained 10 bases not matched to a gene. The CDR3 DNA is TGTGCCAGCTCACCTGGTTCCGGACAGGGCGCAGAGACCCAGTACTTC. Translation gives CASSPGSGQGAETQYF.

The chain recombines TRBV19 with TRBJ1-2; TRBD1 matches at 7 bases. Germline V gene sequence: CDR1 LNHDA, CDR2 SQIVND (reference sequence). This CDR3 has 12 residues. V shed 9 bases, J shed 7 bases, and the junction held 8 bases outside the gene matches. The CDR3 DNA follows: TGTGCCAGCGGACAGGACTTTGCTGGCTACACCTTC. Translating gives CASGQDFAGYTF.